Sequencing of this T cell receptor (beta chain) was carried out in a study of cytomegalovirus exposure and HLA in healthy donors. Findings and caveats of the study: Later analysis reportedly placed an Asian-associated ancestry cluster below the approximately 700-donor mean in N-insertions. An analysis done earlier found most TCR beta V segments productive about 87% or about 30% of the time. In presence/absence analyses, roughly uniform sequencing depth across donors was assumed. Being indistinguishable, some V segments were excluded, TRBV6-2 and TRBV6-3 among them.

This clone was detected only once. The antigen is not known. Germline CDR1 reads GTSNPN; CDR2 reads SVGIG (reference sequence). The ends lost 2 bases at V and 7 bases at J; junction bases unmatched: 14. The CDR3 runs to 17 residues. PCR was performed using 60 Vbeta and 13 Jbeta primers. Measured with immunoSEQ multiplex PCR; TCRdb has only the in-frame clones, and not every one. The data hold under 150,000 clones, with approximately 87% observed a single time. V gene TRBV30 combines with J gene TRBJ2-1; 10 bases align to TRBD2. The source of this sequence is a middle-aged man in good health and CMV-seronegative. The sequenced sample was PBMCs. For the CDR3, the DNA is TGTGCCTGGAGTAGCGGGGTCAGTCCTAGCGGGAGTAATGAGCAGTTCTTC. It codes for CAWSSGVSPSGSNEQFF.